The subject of this entry is one TCR beta chain. No cognate antigen has been identified for it. Per-base quality was not reported, and no clone a single base away is much larger than it. This was a case-control study nested in a cohort of healthcare workers in London, UK, who had nasopharyngeal swab PCR tests and blood samples taken every week. Healthcare workers were enrolled in the week of the UK lockdown, from 23 to 31 March 2020, and were followed every week for up to roughly 15 weeks. The sample originates from a study of early T cells in non-severe SARS-CoV-2 infection (dated by TCRdb to about 2021). General notes on the study: Because TCR sequencing was done on bulk RNA from unsorted whole blood, the alpha and beta chains could not be paired. Points the paper makes about the study in general: VDJdb matching was skewed toward anti-spike CD8 responses and likely underestimated virus-specific expansions, missing private and CD4 specificities.

V lost 5 bases and J lost 5 bases; the stretch between them is 12 bases long. Including the terminal cysteine and phenylalanine, the CDR3 comprises 13 residues. Only the CDR3 portion is preserved as DNA: 39 bases, with reading frame beginning at the first base. The method was 5' RACE. TCRdb shows the sequencer as NextSeq 500. In the TCR library protocol, unique molecular identifiers were attached to individual cDNA molecules to correct for PCR bias and sequencing error. Both TCR alpha and beta chains were sequenced, and tight co-correlation was observed between alpha and beta sequence abundances in each sample. Under the source paper's analysis protocol: Decombinator V4 was used to annotate the V gene, J gene and CDR3 of the TCR sequences. Expanded TCRs were defined as changing significantly between any two time points under a Poisson model with p below 0.0001. TCR abundances were normalised to the total number of TCRs sequenced per sample and were expressed as counts per million. TRAV1-2 paired with TRAJ12, TRAJ20 or TRAJ33 defined MAIT TCRs, while TRAV10 paired with TRAJ18 defined iNKT TCRs. A search of VDJdb, accessed on 1 November 2021, was run for TCRs annotated to CMV, EBV and SARS-CoV-2, with TCRs annotated for multiple antigens excluded. TCRdb took the public reads, trimmed them with fastp at Q25, ran MiXCR for clone calling and kept in-frame beta chains. Each entry merges the rows of one CDR3 protein and shows their most common DNA and genes. Clone size and V and J calls follow TCRdb, not the original study. Counted in this sample were tens of thousands of distinct CDR3 sequences; 9.3% of them appeared once. Roughly 20% of the sample goes to the ten largest clones.

The chain links TRBV12-3 or TRBV12-4 with TRBJ2-5, with no reliable assignment of the D segment. Sequencing was performed on whole blood. This TCR came from an adult who was a healthcare worker with PCR-confirmed SARS-CoV-2 infection or an uninfected control (not recorded which). The sequenced DNA is TGTGCCAGCAGTGATGGGTTATGGGAGACCCAGTACTTC. This encodes CASSDGLWETQYF.